The next 15 T cell receptor beta chains were all read from a single sample in a study of cytomegalovirus exposure and HLA in healthy donors. It was with 60 Vbeta and 13 Jbeta primers that the PCR ran. TCRdb keeps only in-frame clones here, not all; method: immunoSEQ multiplex PCR. Of approximately 190,000 clones in the sample, less than 90% were seen once. Input material: PBMCs. The receptors come from a boy aged 5-17 years in good health and CMV-seronegative.

The rearrangement joins TRBV9 to TRBJ2-3; TRBD1 matches 9 bases. Germline CDR1 is SGDLS and CDR2 is YYNGEE. After removal of 3 bases from V and 2 bases from J, the junction contained 4 bases not matched to a gene. The CDR3 spans 15 residues. The CDR3 region is CASSDRDRATDTQYF. CDR3 in DNA: TGTGCCAGCAGCGATAGGGACAGGGCCACAGATACGCAGTATTTT.

This rearrangement joins TRBV9 to TRBJ2-7, with D possibly TRBD1 on 6 matching bases. V shed 0 bases and J shed 3 bases, with 13 bases lying between them. The germline V gene encodes CDR1 SGDLS and CDR2 YYNGEE. The CDR3 is 15 amino acids. CDR3 residues: CASSVASQGHYEQYF. The CDR3 nucleotides are TGTGCCAGCAGCGTAGCGAGCCAGGGACACTACGAGCAGTACTTC.

This rearrangement joins TRBV6-5 to TRBJ2-3; D is uncertain. With 2 bases removed from V and 0 bases from J, the gap between germline ends came to 6 bases. Germline loops: CDR1 MNHEY, CDR2 SVGAGI. This CDR3 comprises 14 residues. CDR3 in amino acids: CASSYPGSTDTQYF. The CDR3 DNA reads TGTGCCAGCAGTTACCCCGGTAGCACAGATACGCAGTATTTT.

As DNA, the CDR3 is TGTGCCAGCAGCGTAGGAGGACAGGGGGTAAATTCACCCCTCCACTTT. Protein product: CASSVGGQGVNSPLHF. V gene TRBV9 combines with J gene TRBJ1-6, with 10 bases aligning to TRBD1. The CDR3 length is 16 residues. The germline CDR1 and CDR2 sequences are SGDLS and YYNGEE. J lost 7 bases, V lost 0 bases, and 4 bases had no gene match.

The chain has TRBV29-1 and TRBJ2-1; possibly TRBD1 for D (6 bases). The CDR3 length is 12 residues. Trimming left V 7 bases short and J 5 bases short, with 12 bases between. Germline CDR1 SQVTM, CDR2 ANQGSEA. This CDR3 is CSGGPPNNEQFF. CDR3 DNA: TGCAGCGGGGGGCCCCCTAACAATGAGCAGTTCTTC.

The gene calls are TRBV28 and TRBJ2-7; no reliable D call. From germline, CDR1 is MDHEN and CDR2 SYDVKM. CDR3 length: 11 amino acids. V lost 1 base, J lost 6 bases, and 4 bases lay in between. The DNA for the CDR3 is TGTGCCAGCAGTTTATCATTCGAGCAGTACTTC. The encoded protein is CASSLSFEQYF.

V gene TRBV25-1 combines with J gene TRBJ2-7; the D gene is possibly TRBD1 (5 bases). The CDR3 has 14 residues. The V gene lost 3 bases and the J gene lost 2 bases, with 11 bases spanning the gap. Germline values: CDR1 MGHDK, CDR2 SYGVNS. The chain's CDR3 is CASSDSGNTYEQYF. DNA of the CDR3: TGTGCCAGCAGTGATTCAGGGAATACCTACGAGCAGTACTTC.

The chain combines TRBV7-9 with TRBJ1-1; tentative D call: TRBD1 (5 bases). The ends were cut back, 2 bases at V and 0 bases at J, with 10 bases in the middle. This CDR3 comprises 15 residues. CDR1 SEHNR and CDR2 FQNEAQ come from the germline V gene (reference sequence). The DNA for the CDR3 is TGTGCCAGCAGCTTATCCGGACAAGTGAACACTGAAGCTTTCTTT. It is translated as CASSLSGQVNTEAFF.

V gene TRBV5-8 combines with J gene TRBJ1-3, with unresolved D. From germline, CDR1 is SGHTS and CDR2 YDEGEE. The CDR3 extends over 10 amino acids. The ends were cut back, 1 base at V and 9 bases at J, with 2 bases in the middle. CDR3 in DNA: TGTGCCAGCAGCTTGCTCACCATATATTTT. As protein: CASSLLTIYF. The entire variable domain, with the rest obtained from reference TRBV5-8 and TRBJ1-3, is as follows: EAGVTQSPTHLIKTRGQQATLRCSPISGHTSVYWYQQALGLGLQFLLWYDEGEERNRGNFPPRFSGRQFPNYSSELNVNALELEDSALYLCASSLLTIYFGEGSWLTVV.

This sequence joins TRBV5-8 and TRBJ2-5, with TRBD1 matching 7 bases. CDR1 is SGHTS, CDR2 YDEGEE, per germline. The CDR3 runs to 13 residues. Trimming at V came to 4 bases and at J to 2 bases, leaving 2 bases not matched to a gene. In nucleotides, the CDR3 is TGTGCCAGCAGCCCGGGACAGCAAGAGACCCAGTACTTC. The encoded protein is CASSPGQQETQYF. Complete variable domain (other parts from reference TRBV5-8 and TRBJ2-5): EAGVTQSPTHLIKTRGQQATLRCSPISGHTSVYWYQQALGLGLQFLLWYDEGEERNRGNFPPRFSGRQFPNYSSELNVNALELEDSALYLCASSPGQQETQYFGPGTRLLVL.

The chain uses TRBV12-5 and TRBJ2-1; weak D call: TRBD1 (6 bases). The CDR3 has 12 residues. V lost 8 bases to trimming and J lost 2 bases, with 7 bases between them. Germline V gene data show CDR1 as LGHNT and CDR2 as FRNRAP. CDR3 residues: CASRDTYNEQFF. CDR3 bases: TGTGCTAGTCGGGACACCTACAATGAGCAGTTCTTC.

V gene TRBV6-5 combines with J gene TRBJ2-2; D is possibly TRBD1 (6 bases). V was cut by 2 bases and J by 0 bases, with 7 bases left in between. The CDR3 loop spans 15 amino acids. CDR1 and CDR2 from the germline V gene are MNHEY and SVGAGI. The CDR3 loop is CASSYTGPNTGELFF. CDR3 sequence (DNA): TGTGCCAGCAGTTACACAGGGCCGAACACCGGGGAGCTGTTTTTT.

The rearrangement links TRBV7-6 to TRBJ2-2, with D unresolved. The germline V gene encodes CDR1 SGHVS and CDR2 FNYEAQ. The V end was cut by 2 bases, the J end by 9 bases, with 10 bases between. The CDR3 totals 13 residues. CDR3 amino acids: CASSLSSGRELFF. The CDR3 DNA sequence: TGTGCCAGCAGCTTATCCAGTGGCCGGGAGCTGTTTTTT.

The V call is TRBV6-6, the J call TRBJ1-1; unclear D gene. This CDR3 spans 13 amino acids. V was clipped by 10 bases and J by 3 bases, with 15 bases between them. Per the germline V gene, CDR1 is MNHNY and CDR2 is SVGAGI (reference sequence). The CDR3 here is CATQARSYTEAFF. The CDR3 bases are TGTGCCACCCAGGCCAGGTCTTACACTGAAGCTTTCTTT.

The rearrangement joins TRBV28 to TRBJ2-7; no clear D gene. Germline assignment: CDR1 MDHEN and CDR2 SYDVKM. Trimming pared 1 base from V and 2 bases from J, leaving 9 bases between. The CDR3 spans 14 residues. As DNA, the CDR3 is TGTGCCAGCAGTTTATCGGTCGTCCCCTACGAGCAGTACTTC. It specifies CASSLSVVPYEQYF.